These 10 T cell receptor beta chains were sequenced from one sample in a study of blood T cells in healthy people across ages. Primers used in a second PCR of roughly 6 to 12 cycles were a sample-barcoded 5' primer and a J-beta primer mix. MiXCR was run by TCRdb on the 5' RACE reads, yielding one entry per CDR3 protein. The sample contains some 1,800,000 distinct CDR3 sequences, roughly 43% of which appear only once. The sample consisted of blood. These receptors all come from a human donor in good health.

The V and J genes are TRBV20-1 and TRBJ1-5; 7 positions agree with TRBD1. The germline gives CDR1 DFQATT, CDR2 SNEGSKA (reference sequence). The CDR3 length is 16 residues. Trimming took 6 bases from V and 5 from J; bases not matched to a gene: 16. The DNA for the CDR3 is TGCAGTGCAAGCTCCGCATGGGACAGTAGGGATCAGCCCCAGCATTTT. Its translation: CSASSAWDSRDQPQHF.

The chain recombines TRBV6-1 with TRBJ2-1; possible D gene TRBD1, 7 bases. CDR3 size: 15 residues. The V and J ends lost 2 bases and 5 bases respectively, with 13 bases between them. CDR1 and CDR2 (germline): MNHNS, SASEGT. The CDR3 sequence is CASSEWAGGHNEQFF. The CDR3 DNA is TGTGCCAGCAGTGAATGGGCAGGGGGGCACAATGAGCAGTTCTTC.

V gene TRBV12-5 combines with J gene TRBJ1-4, with 9 bases fitting TRBD1. The ends lost 0 bases at V and 7 bases at J; junction bases unmatched: 3. CDR3 length: 15 residues. Germline CDR1 and CDR2: LGHNT and FRNRAP. The CDR3: CASGLVGTGLEKLFF. The CDR3 DNA is TGTGCTAGTGGTTTGGTAGGGACAGGGCTTGAAAAACTGTTTTTT.

There are a few counts of this clonotype. Because the CDR3's place on the DNA is in doubt, the DNA is left out and the CDR3 is given as listed by TCRdb. The chain joins TRBV12-3 or TRBV12-4 to TRBJ1-1. The CDR3 is 16 residues long, ends included. This chain's CDR3 is CASSFLAGQRNTEAFF.

The J gene is TRBJ2-1, the V gene TRBV6-5, with D tentatively TRBD2 (6 bases). Trimming took off 6 bases at V and 9 bases at J, with 21 bases between the two ends. This CDR3 region has 15 residues. From germline, CDR1 is MNHEY and CDR2 SVGAGI. Written as DNA, the CDR3 is TGTGCCAGCAGACTTCCGGGACGGCGGGGTTTTGAGCAGTTCTTC. Translated: CASRLPGRRGFEQFF.

This clonotype was observed a handful of times. The chain carries TRBV4-2 and TRBJ2-2; D perhaps matches TRBD2 (6 bases). The CDR3 totals 16 residues. Germline V gene lookup returns CDR1 LGHNA and CDR2 YNFKEQ. V lost 4 bases, J lost 0 bases, and 12 bases lay in between. The CDR3 DNA is TGTGCCAGCAGCCCCGGGGGAGCTCCGAACACCGGGGAGCTGTTTTTT. Translated, it gives CASSPGGAPNTGELFF.

This clonotype showed up just a few times. The chain uses TRBV12-3 or TRBV12-4 and TRBJ1-2; no definite D call. This CDR3 contains 14 residues. V was clipped by 7 bases and J by 1 base, with 13 bases between them. As DNA, the CDR3 is TGTGCCAGCACCCCTGAACACCATAACTATGGCTACACCTTC. The encoded protein is CASTPEHHNYGYTF.

This sequence joins TRBV5-1 and TRBJ2-3; 15 positions agree with TRBD2. CDR1 is SGHRS and CDR2 is YFSETQ in the germline V gene. The CDR3 runs 17 residues. V shed 4 bases and J 1 base; nucleotides not matched to a gene: 4. CDR3 protein: CASSDGTSGGRTDTQYF. DNA of the CDR3: TGCGCCAGCAGCGACGGGACTAGCGGGGGGCGCACAGATACGCAGTATTTT.

The chain recombines TRBV9 with TRBJ2-1; no firm D call. Trimming cost V 0 bases and J 4 bases, with 5 bases left between them. The CDR3 is made up of 13 amino acids. Germline V gene lookup returns CDR1 SGDLS and CDR2 YYNGEE. The CDR3 region has the DNA TGTGCCAGCAGCGTAGACTATTACAATGAGCAGTTCTTC. It translates to CASSVDYYNEQFF. Supplemented by reference TRBV9 and TRBJ2-1, the full variable domain reads DSGVTQTPKHLITATGQRVTLRCSPRSGDLSVYWYQQSLDQGLQFLIQYYNGEERAKGNILERFSAQQFPDLHSELNLSSLELGDSALYFCASSVDYYNEQFFGPGTRLTVL.

The table lists this clonotype with a few counts. The chain carries TRBV29-1 and TRBJ1-2; D possibly corresponds to TRBD1 (5 bases). V lost 1 base and J lost 8, with 8 bases in between. CDR3 length equals 11 residues. Germline lookup yields CDR1 SQVTM and CDR2 ANQGSEA. The CDR3 reads CSVEGDRGYTF. The CDR3 DNA reads as TGCAGCGTTGAAGGGGACCGCGGCTACACCTTC.